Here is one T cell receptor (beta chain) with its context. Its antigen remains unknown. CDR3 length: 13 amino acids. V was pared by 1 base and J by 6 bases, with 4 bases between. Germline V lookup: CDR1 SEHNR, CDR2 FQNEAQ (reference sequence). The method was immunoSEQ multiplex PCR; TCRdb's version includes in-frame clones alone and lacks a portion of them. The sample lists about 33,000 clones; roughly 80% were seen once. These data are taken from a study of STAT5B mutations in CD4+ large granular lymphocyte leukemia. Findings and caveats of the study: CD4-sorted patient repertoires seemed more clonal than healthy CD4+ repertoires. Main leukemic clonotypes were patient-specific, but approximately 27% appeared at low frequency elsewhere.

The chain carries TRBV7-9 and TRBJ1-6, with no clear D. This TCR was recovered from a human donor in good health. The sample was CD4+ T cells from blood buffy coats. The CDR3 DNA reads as TGTGCCAGCAGCTTAGTCTCTAATTCACCCCTCCACTTT. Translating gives CASSLVSNSPLHF.